These 9 T cell receptor beta chains originate from one sample sequenced in a study of type 1 regulatory T cells. A single record per CDR3 protein comes from TCRdb applying MiXCR to the reads. The sample has 63,000 or so distinct CDR3 sequences, around 49% seen once. These TCRs' antigens remain unknown. Specimen: cultured non-Tr1 T cells, either the whole culture or a sorted T cell fraction (not recorded which). The receptor set was obtained from a human donor in good health.

Sample share makes this clonotype medium-sized. J is TRBJ2-7 and V is TRBV27; a possible D gene is TRBD1 (6 bases). V lost 2 bases to trimming and J lost 3 bases, with 11 bases between them. Per germline, CDR1 MNHEY and CDR2 SMNVEV (reference sequence). The length of the CDR3 is 14 residues. DNA of the CDR3: TGTGCCAGCAGTTTAAAGGGGGACAACTACGAGCAGTACTTC. Residues: CASSLKGDNYEQYF.

This chain joins TRBV10-3 and TRBJ2-1; 11 positions match TRBD2. Losses at the gene ends were 4 bases for V and 6 bases for J; bases not matched to a gene: 2. Germline assignment: CDR1 ENHRY and CDR2 SYGVKD. CDR3 length: 14 amino acids. The CDR3 loop reads CAISGTSGSNEQFF. CDR3 sequence (DNA): TGTGCCATCAGTGGAACTAGCGGGAGCAATGAGCAGTTCTTC.

The chain has TRBV5-1 and TRBJ1-2; 11 bases line up with TRBD1. Per the germline V gene, CDR1 is SGHRS and CDR2 is YFSETQ. After removal of 3 bases from V and 2 bases from J, the junction contained 9 bases not matched to a gene. This CDR3 has 17 residues. The CDR3 coding sequence is TGCGCCAGCAGCTCCCTGGGACAGGGGGACCCGAACTATGGCTACACCTTC. This gives the protein CASSSLGQGDPNYGYTF.

This chain joins TRBV19 and TRBJ1-5; 8 bases match TRBD1. V lost 9 bases to trimming and J lost 0 bases; unmatched junction nucleotides: 4. Germline assignment: CDR1 LNHDA and CDR2 SQIVND (reference sequence). The CDR3 totals 14 residues. Written as DNA, the CDR3 is TGTGCCAGCCGACAGGGGCCTAGCAATCAGCCCCAGCATTTT. This encodes CASRQGPSNQPQHF.

The chain uses TRBV6-5 and TRBJ1-6, with D uncertain. Between the trimmed V and J ends, which lost 2 bases and 9 bases, there was a span of 17 bases. CDR3 length equals 16 residues. Germline assignment: CDR1 MNHEY and CDR2 SVGAGI. The CDR3 sequence: CASSYGITQLGSPLHF. The CDR3 DNA reads as TGTGCCAGCAGTTACGGAATTACTCAATTAGGTTCACCCCTCCACTTT.

V and J are TRBV5-4 and TRBJ2-5; 8 nucleotides align to TRBD1. V lost 3 bases to trimming and J lost 5 bases; unmatched junction nucleotides: 12. Germline V gene data show CDR1 as SGHNT and CDR2 as YYREEE (reference sequence). This CDR3 comprises 16 residues. The CDR3 nucleotides are TGTGCCAGCAGCTCGAAACAGGACAGGGTCAGGGAGACCCAGTACTTC. It codes for CASSSKQDRVRETQYF.

In this sample, this clonotype turned up a few times. The chain links TRBV12-3 or TRBV12-4 to TRBJ1-5; tentative D call: TRBD1 (6 bases). The V end lost 4 bases, the J end lost 3 bases, and 7 bases lay between the germline ends. The CDR3 runs to 13 residues. In nucleotides, the CDR3 is TGTGCCAGCAGTTGGACAGACAATCAGCCCCAGCATTTT. Encoded protein: CASSWTDNQPQHF.

This clonotype was seen once. The genes are TRBV6-1 and TRBJ1-2; 7 bases fit TRBD1. Looked up from germline, CDR1 is MNHNS and CDR2 is SASEGT. V dropped 6 bases and J dropped 4; count of bases not matched to a gene: 14. CDR3 length: 16 amino acids. The CDR3 DNA is TGTGCCAGCAGCGTAGGGACAGCCTCCATCCTCTATGGCTACACCTTC. It codes for CASSVGTASILYGYTF.

This clonotype has only a few counts. The rearrangement joins TRBV18 to TRBJ1-2; TRBD1 matches 8 bases. Germline V gene sequence: CDR1 KGHSH, CDR2 LQKENI. J gave up 3 bases and V 3 bases, and 0 bases lay outside the gene matches. The CDR3 length is 13 residues. CDR3 in amino acids: CASSPTGDYGYTF. CDR3 bases: TGTGCCAGCTCACCGACAGGGGACTATGGCTACACCTTC.